What follows are 10 T cell receptor beta chains derived from one specimen sequenced in a study of T cells after yellow fever vaccination. TCRdb redid the calling of the 5' RACE reads with MiXCR, one entry per CDR3 protein. Of about 310,000 distinct CDR3 sequences listed, around 3.9% are singletons. The source material was PBMCs, sampled on the day of the yellow fever booster vaccination. The receptors come from a young man who received the YFV17D yellow fever vaccine.

At least ten counts were recorded for this clonotype. The V call is TRBV7-9, the J call TRBJ2-1; 8 bases map to TRBD2. V trimming: 5 bases; J trimming: 6 bases; junction bases outside the gene matches: 6. The CDR3 totals 14 residues. CDR1 and CDR2 (germline): SEHNR, FQNEAQ (reference sequence). The chain's CDR3 is CASSMSRGANEQFF. The CDR3 nucleotides are TGTGCCAGCAGCATGTCGCGGGGGGCCAATGAGCAGTTCTTC. Based on the CDR3 plus reference TRBV7-9 and TRBJ2-1, the full variable domain is DTGVSQNPRHKITKRGQNVTFRCDPISEHNRLYWYRQTLGQGPEFLTYFQNEAQLEKSRLLSDRFSAERPKGSFSTLEIQRTEQGDSAMYLCASSMSRGANEQFFGPGTRLTVL.

This clonotype was counted a few times. This chain connects TRBV2 to TRBJ2-6; weak D call: TRBD1 (6 bases). Trimming stripped 8 bases from V and 0 bases from J, with 11 bases between. Germline V gene lookup returns CDR1 SNHLY and CDR2 FYNNEI. The CDR3 loop spans 15 amino acids. The CDR3 region is CASGGDISGANVLTF. CDR3 DNA: TGTGCCAGCGGTGGGGACATCTCTGGGGCCAACGTCCTGACTTTC.

This clonotype has more than one count but fewer than ten. The gene calls are TRBV6-5 and TRBJ2-5; 7 bases are a match to TRBD2. With 6 bases clipped from V and 4 bases from J, the junction kept 11 bases outside the gene matches. The CDR3 has 15 amino acids. Germline CDR1 reads MNHEY; CDR2 reads SVGAGI. The CDR3: CASRVTGGVPETQYF. The CDR3, as DNA: TGTGCCAGCAGGGTAACTGGGGGGGTTCCAGAGACCCAGTACTTC.

This clonotype was observed many times. This rearrangement joins TRBV4-3 to TRBJ2-3, with D perhaps matching TRBD1 (5 bases). The V end lost 1 base, the J end lost 6 bases, and 11 bases lay between the germline ends. Germline V gene sequence: CDR1 LGHNA, CDR2 YSLEER. The CDR3 extends over 14 amino acids. In DNA form, the CDR3 reads TGCGCCAGCAGCCAAGCGCCAGGGATGGATACGCAGTATTTT. Translation gives CASSQAPGMDTQYF.

This clonotype turned up a few times. CDR3 loop: CASSDRLRSTDTQYF. The CDR3 DNA sequence: TGTGCCAGCAGCGATAGACTGAGGAGCACAGATACGCAGTATTTT. The rearrangement joins TRBV2 to TRBJ2-3, with D unresolved. From germline, CDR1 is SNHLY and CDR2 FYNNEI. CDR3 length: 15 residues. With 6 bases removed from V and 0 bases from J, the gap between germline ends came to 13 bases.

This chain links TRBV6-1 with TRBJ1-2, with unresolved D. Per germline, CDR1 MNHNS and CDR2 SASEGT. Between the trimmed V and J ends, which lost 2 bases and 13 bases, there was a span of 11 bases. The CDR3 runs 11 residues. Here the CDR3 reads CASSEFSAGTF. In nucleotides, the CDR3 is TGTGCCAGCAGTGAATTCTCCGCCGGCACCTTC.

CDR3 DNA sequence: TGTGCCAGCAGCAAAGAGAAAGACATCTCTGGGGCCAACGTCCTGACTTTC. Translating it yields CASSKEKDISGANVLTF. The rearrangement uses TRBV21-1 and TRBJ2-6. TRBV21-1 is listed as a pseudogene. The CDR3 spans 17 residues.

This clonotype was observed at least ten times. The J gene is TRBJ2-2, the V gene TRBV5-1; the D gene is possibly TRBD1 (6 bases). Trimming left V 1 base short and J 2 bases short, with 24 bases between. Germline V gene lookup returns CDR1 SGHRS and CDR2 YFSETQ. This CDR3 has 20 amino acids. The CDR3 bases are TGCGCCAGCAGCTTGATGCCTTCGACGTTGGGGACACCAAACACCGGGGAGCTGTTTTTT. It translates to CASSLMPSTLGTPNTGELFF.

This clonotype has a handful of counts. J is TRBJ1-2 and V is TRBV5-1; the D gene is possibly TRBD1 (5 bases). The V end lost 3 bases, the J end lost 7 bases, and 13 bases lay between the germline ends. Germline CDR1 is SGHRS and CDR2 is YFSETQ. The CDR3 loop spans 13 amino acids. In DNA form, the CDR3 reads TGCGCCAGCAGCTCCGGCAGGGATCCTGGCTACACCTTC. Translated: CASSSGRDPGYTF.

This clonotype appeared a few times. The chain is built from TRBV7-2 and TRBJ2-1, with D perhaps matching TRBD2 (7 bases). V lost 5 bases to trimming and J lost 2 bases, with 19 bases between them. Germline CDR1 SGHTA, CDR2 FQGNSA. This CDR3 region has 17 residues. For the CDR3, the DNA is TGTGCCAGCAGCGTCAGGGGACGGGGGGAACCCTACAATGAGCAGTTCTTC. This gives the protein CASSVRGRGEPYNEQFF.